What follows are 4 T cell receptor beta chains derived from one specimen sequenced in a study of blood T cell repertoires in COVID-19 (dated by TCRdb to about 2020). The library relied on the immunoSEQ multiplex PCR assay. The source is immuneACCESS, and TCRdb retained only in-frame sequences with V and J called. Part of the clones is not carried over; for the studies checked, unresolved V genes explain less than half of this, and the remainder is unexplained. The sample data list roughly 80,000 clones, and more than 60% of these were observed just once. Over 9.5% of the sample is held by the ten biggest clonotypes. The sample was peripheral blood. All receptors come from a human donor in a cohort sampled during active COVID-19.

This rearrangement joins TRBV11-3 to TRBJ2-5; D is undetermined. Germline-derived CDR1 and CDR2 are SGHNT and YENEEA. This CDR3 is built from 14 residues. Trimming removed 6 bases at V and 0 bases at J, with 11 bases between. In DNA form, the CDR3 reads TGTGCCAGCAGGTCCCCGGAGTACCAAGAGACCCAGTACTTC. Protein product: CASRSPEYQETQYF.

The chain employs TRBV18 and TRBJ1-1, with 8 bases fitting TRBD1. Germline V CDR1 and CDR2: KGHSH, LQKENI. The V and J ends lost 6 bases and 4 bases, in that order; junction bases with no gene match: 7. The CDR3 is 14 residues long. The CDR3 DNA sequence: TGTGCCAGCTCTGCCCAGGGGGCGATCACTGAAGCTTTCTTT. The encoded protein is CASSAQGAITEAFF.

V and J are TRBV6-5 and TRBJ2-7; D is perhaps TRBD1 (5 bases). The CDR3 loop spans 14 amino acids. Germline lookup yields CDR1 MNHEY and CDR2 SVGAGI. Trimming pared 6 bases from V and 0 bases from J, leaving 12 bases between. CDR3 DNA: TGTGCCAGCAGGACCGGACAAGCCTCCTACGAGCAGTACTTC. It yields the protein CASRTGQASYEQYF.

This sequence joins TRBV29-1 and TRBJ1-4; D unresolved. Germline V lookup: CDR1 SQVTM, CDR2 ANQGSEA. V was shortened by 7 bases and J by 3 bases, with 15 bases between the two germline ends. The CDR3 is 14 residues long. CDR3 in DNA: TGCAGCGCGGTCACGGGTACTGCTAATGAAAAACTGTTTTTT. Its translation: CSAVTGTANEKLFF.